A selection of T cell receptor beta chains follows, all from one sample in a study of T cell changes during pregnancy in multiple sclerosis. This table comes from immunoSEQ multiplex PCR, and its TCRdb copy is limited to in-frame clones, with some not included. The sample holds tens of thousands of clones, over 75% seen once. Sequences were derived from peripheral blood, sampled in the first trimester of pregnancy. The source of these receptors is a female donor with multiple sclerosis, enrolled in a pregnancy study. Each CDR3 is given with its conserved first and last residue. The order of the fields is CDR3 length, D gene, V gene, J gene, clone size, CDR3 protein, CDR3 DNA. A D gene is named only where the DNA matches it firmly. Clone sizes are given selectively: once, few, many, or a class where the clone is expanded.

cdr3_length: 11
d_call: TRBD1
v_call: TRBV20-1
j_call: TRBJ1-1
clone_size: .
cdr3_aa: CRGAGGTEAFF
cdr3_nt: TGCAGGGGGGCAGGGGGCACTGAAGCTTTCTTT

cdr3_length: 15
d_call: .
v_call: TRBV7-8
j_call: TRBJ2-1
clone_size: .
cdr3_aa: CASSRGGIGDHEQFF
cdr3_nt: TGTGCCAGCAGCCGTGGGGGGATTGGGGATCATGAGCAGTTCTTC

cdr3_length: 14
d_call: TRBD2
v_call: TRBV2
j_call: TRBJ2-1
clone_size: .
cdr3_aa: CASGTSGGYNEQFF
cdr3_nt: TGTGCCAGCGGTACTAGCGGGGGCTACAATGAGCAGTTCTTC

cdr3_length: 15
d_call: .
v_call: TRBV19
j_call: TRBJ2-7
clone_size: .
cdr3_aa: CASSTPTRSSYEQYF
cdr3_nt: TGTGCCAGTAGTACCCCGACAAGATCCTCCTACGAGCAGTACTTC

cdr3_length: 13
d_call: .
v_call: TRBV30
j_call: TRBJ2-6
clone_size: .
cdr3_aa: CAWRSSGANVLTF
cdr3_nt: TGTGCCTGGAGGAGCTCTGGGGCCAACGTCCTGACTTTC

cdr3_length: 13
d_call: .
v_call: TRBV6-6
j_call: TRBJ2-5
clone_size: .
cdr3_aa: CASSIQGQETQYF
cdr3_nt: TGTGCCAGCAGTATACAGGGACAAGAGACCCAGTACTTC

cdr3_length: 14
d_call: .
v_call: TRBV4-3
j_call: TRBJ1-5
clone_size: .
cdr3_aa: CASSRWRGDQPQHF
cdr3_nt: TGCGCCAGCAGCCGGTGGCGGGGGGATCAGCCCCAGCATTTT

cdr3_length: 13
d_call: .
v_call: TRBV27
j_call: TRBJ2-7
clone_size: .
cdr3_aa: CASSLGGASEQYF
cdr3_nt: TGTGCCAGCAGTTTGGGGGGGGCGTCCGAGCAGTACTTC

cdr3_length: 14
d_call: TRBD1
v_call: TRBV5-4
j_call: TRBJ1-2
clone_size: .
cdr3_aa: CASSYTGVGYGYTF
cdr3_nt: TGTGCCAGCAGCTATACAGGGGTGGGCTATGGCTACACCTTC

cdr3_length: 15
d_call: TRBD1
v_call: TRBV5-1
j_call: TRBJ1-5
clone_size: .
cdr3_aa: CASCTGTGLNQPQHF
cdr3_nt: TGCGCCAGCTGCACTGGGACAGGACTAAATCAGCCCCAGCATTTT

cdr3_length: 14
d_call: .
v_call: TRBV7-8
j_call: TRBJ2-7
clone_size: .
cdr3_aa: CASSLHRDAYEQYF
cdr3_nt: TGTGCCAGCAGCTTACACAGGGATGCCTACGAGCAGTACTTC

cdr3_length: 14
d_call: TRBD2
v_call: TRBV10-3
j_call: TRBJ2-5
clone_size: .
cdr3_aa: CAIREGLAEETQYF
cdr3_nt: TGTGCCATCAGGGAGGGACTAGCGGAAGAGACCCAGTACTTC

cdr3_length: 15
d_call: TRBD1
v_call: TRBV7-2
j_call: TRBJ2-7
clone_size: once
cdr3_aa: CASSRDTGATYEQYF
cdr3_nt: TGTGCCAGCAGCCGAGATACAGGGGCGACCTACGAGCAGTACTTC

cdr3_length: 22
d_call: TRBD2
v_call: TRBV4-2
j_call: TRBJ2-3
clone_size: .
cdr3_aa: CASSQERTARGLAGSSTDTQYF
cdr3_nt: TGTGCCAGCAGCCAAGAGCGGACAGCGAGGGGACTAGCGGGATCTAGCACAGATACGCAGTATTTT

cdr3_length: 13
d_call: .
v_call: TRBV10-3
j_call: TRBJ2-2
clone_size: few
cdr3_aa: CAIRAAVSGELFF
cdr3_nt: TGTGCCATCAGGGCGGCTGTCTCCGGGGAGCTGTTTTTT

cdr3_length: 15
d_call: .
v_call: TRBV5-1
j_call: TRBJ2-1
clone_size: .
cdr3_aa: CASSFESGGHNEQFF
cdr3_nt: TGCGCCAGCAGCTTTGAGAGCGGAGGCCACAATGAGCAGTTCTTC

cdr3_length: 14
d_call: .
v_call: TRBV4-2
j_call: TRBJ2-3
clone_size: .
cdr3_aa: CASSQGLSADTQYF
cdr3_nt: TGTGCCAGCAGCCAAGGGCTTTCCGCTGATACGCAGTATTTT

cdr3_length: 14
d_call: .
v_call: TRBV5-6
j_call: TRBJ1-1
clone_size: .
cdr3_aa: CASSFGISNTEAFF
cdr3_nt: TGTGCCAGCAGCTTCGGGATTTCGAACACTGAAGCTTTCTTT

cdr3_length: 15
d_call: TRBD2
v_call: TRBV9
j_call: TRBJ2-7
clone_size: .
cdr3_aa: CASSVDAGGGYEQYF
cdr3_nt: TGTGCCAGCAGCGTAGATGCGGGAGGGGGGTACGAGCAGTACTTC

cdr3_length: 12
d_call: .
v_call: TRBV6-6
j_call: TRBJ2-5
clone_size: .
cdr3_aa: CASSYPQETQYF
cdr3_nt: TGTGCCAGCAGTTACCCTCAAGAGACCCAGTACTTC

cdr3_length: 15
d_call: .
v_call: TRBV10-2
j_call: TRBJ2-1
clone_size: .
cdr3_aa: CASTQLAGPLNEQFF
cdr3_nt: TGCGCCAGCACGCAGCTCGCGGGACCGCTCAATGAGCAGTTCTTC

cdr3_length: 15
d_call: TRBD1
v_call: TRBV11-2
j_call: TRBJ2-1
clone_size: once
cdr3_aa: CASSPWTGASNEQFF
cdr3_nt: TGTGCCAGCAGCCCATGGACAGGGGCGTCCAATGAGCAGTTCTTC

cdr3_length: 16
d_call: TRBD2
v_call: TRBV27
j_call: TRBJ2-7
clone_size: .
cdr3_aa: CASSLTTSGRSYEQYF
cdr3_nt: TGTGCCAGCAGTTTAACTACTAGCGGCCGCTCCTACGAGCAGTACTTC

cdr3_length: 16
d_call: TRBD1
v_call: TRBV5-1
j_call: TRBJ2-2
clone_size: .
cdr3_aa: CASRPGQGADTGELFF
cdr3_nt: TGCGCCAGCAGACCGGGACAGGGGGCGGACACCGGGGAGCTGTTTTTT

cdr3_length: 15
d_call: .
v_call: TRBV9
j_call: TRBJ2-1
clone_size: .
cdr3_aa: CASSVDGSQYNEQFF
cdr3_nt: TGTGCCAGCAGCGTAGACGGTTCACAGTACAATGAGCAGTTCTTC

cdr3_length: 14
d_call: TRBD1
v_call: TRBV7-9
j_call: TRBJ1-1
clone_size: .
cdr3_aa: CASSSQGAYTEAFF
cdr3_nt: TGTGCCAGCAGCTCACAGGGGGCGTATACTGAAGCTTTCTTT

cdr3_length: 11
d_call: .
v_call: TRBV7-2
j_call: TRBJ2-1
clone_size: .
cdr3_aa: CASSLVDEQFF
cdr3_nt: TGTGCCAGCAGCTTAGTCGATGAGCAGTTCTTC

cdr3_length: 16
d_call: TRBD2
v_call: TRBV11-2
j_call: TRBJ2-7
clone_size: .
cdr3_aa: CASSLVWLAGAVEQYF
cdr3_nt: TGTGCCAGCAGCTTAGTATGGCTAGCGGGAGCGGTCGAGCAGTACTTC

cdr3_length: 18
d_call: TRBD2
v_call: TRBV9
j_call: TRBJ2-1
clone_size: .
cdr3_aa: CASSGGLAGESGSNEQFF
cdr3_nt: TGTGCCAGCAGCGGGGGACTAGCGGGAGAATCGGGGTCGAATGAGCAGTTCTTC

cdr3_length: 16
d_call: TRBD1
v_call: TRBV4-2
j_call: TRBJ1-2
clone_size: .
cdr3_aa: CASSLSTGLPGAGYTF
cdr3_nt: TGTGCCAGCAGCCTTTCGACAGGGCTGCCGGGGGCTGGCTACACCTTC

cdr3_length: 17
d_call: .
v_call: TRBV18
j_call: TRBJ1-1
clone_size: .
cdr3_aa: CASSPQDWRTMNTEAFF
cdr3_nt: TGTGCCAGCTCGCCACAGGACTGGCGGACTATGAACACTGAAGCTTTCTTT

cdr3_length: 14
d_call: .
v_call: TRBV11-3
j_call: TRBJ1-2
clone_size: .
cdr3_aa: CASSLDWQDYGYTF
cdr3_nt: TGTGCCAGCAGCTTAGATTGGCAGGACTATGGCTACACCTTC

cdr3_length: 11
d_call: .
v_call: TRBV30
j_call: TRBJ2-2
clone_size: .
cdr3_aa: CAWARAGELFF
cdr3_nt: TGTGCCTGGGCTAGAGCCGGGGAGCTGTTTTTT

cdr3_length: 15
d_call: TRBD1
v_call: TRBV28
j_call: TRBJ1-4
clone_size: .
cdr3_aa: CASGGPGTANEKLFF
cdr3_nt: TGTGCCAGCGGAGGACCCGGGACAGCTAATGAAAAACTGTTTTTT

cdr3_length: 15
d_call: .
v_call: TRBV11-2
j_call: TRBJ2-7
clone_size: .
cdr3_aa: CASSFLRGTSFYMYF
cdr3_nt: TGTGCCAGCAGCTTCCTTCGCGGGACTTCTTTTTACATGTACTTC

cdr3_length: 12
d_call: .
v_call: TRBV6-1
j_call: TRBJ2-1
clone_size: .
cdr3_aa: CASSELQAEQFF
cdr3_nt: TGTGCCAGCAGTGAATTACAGGCGGAGCAGTTCTTC

cdr3_length: 13
d_call: .
v_call: TRBV28
j_call: TRBJ1-1
clone_size: .
cdr3_aa: CASSYHPDTEAFF
cdr3_nt: TGTGCCAGCAGTTACCATCCAGACACTGAAGCTTTCTTT

cdr3_length: 16
d_call: .
v_call: TRBV27
j_call: TRBJ1-2
clone_size: once
cdr3_aa: CASSTQGHRANYGYTF
cdr3_nt: TGTGCCAGCTCCACTCAGGGACATCGAGCTAACTATGGCTACACCTTC

cdr3_length: 13
d_call: .
v_call: TRBV5-4
j_call: TRBJ1-2
clone_size: .
cdr3_aa: CASSTTLNYGYTF
cdr3_nt: TGTGCCAGCAGCACGACACTGAACTATGGCTACACCTTC

cdr3_length: 15
d_call: .
v_call: TRBV7-2
j_call: TRBJ1-3
clone_size: once
cdr3_aa: CASSFQGTTGNTIYF
cdr3_nt: TGTGCCAGCAGCTTTCAGGGGACAACTGGAAACACCATATATTTT

cdr3_length: 13
d_call: .
v_call: TRBV7-9
j_call: TRBJ1-1
clone_size: .
cdr3_aa: CASSLVEGTEAFF
cdr3_nt: TGTGCCAGCAGCTTAGTCGAGGGCACTGAAGCTTTCTTT

cdr3_length: 14
d_call: TRBD1
v_call: TRBV6-5
j_call: TRBJ1-2
clone_size: .
cdr3_aa: CASSYIRGDQGYTF
cdr3_nt: TGTGCCAGCAGTTACATCAGGGGGGACCAGGGCTACACCTTC

cdr3_length: 14
d_call: TRBD2
v_call: TRBV9
j_call: TRBJ2-2
clone_size: .
cdr3_aa: CASSARGGAGELFF
cdr3_nt: TGTGCCAGCAGCGCGAGGGGAGGGGCCGGGGAGCTGTTTTTT

cdr3_length: 14
d_call: .
v_call: TRBV18
j_call: TRBJ2-5
clone_size: .
cdr3_aa: CASSPLGPPETQYF
cdr3_nt: TGTGCCAGCTCTCCTCTGGGCCCCCCTGAGACCCAGTACTTC

cdr3_length: 13
d_call: .
v_call: TRBV6-4
j_call: TRBJ1-5
clone_size: .
cdr3_aa: CASSEVSGQPQHF
cdr3_nt: TGTGCCAGCAGTGAGGTCAGCGGTCAGCCCCAGCATTTT